The 9 T cell receptor beta chains given below trace back to one sample, sequenced in a study of cytomegalovirus exposure and HLA in healthy donors. Amplification used 60 Vbeta primers and 13 Jbeta primers. The repertoire was sequenced with immunoSEQ multiplex PCR; TCRdb's copy has only in-frame clones and lacks some. The sample carries tens of thousands of clones, about 80% recorded once. The sample taken for sequencing was PBMCs. Receptors originate from a female donor in good health and CMV-seronegative.

This chain connects TRBV5-1 to TRBJ2-7, with 7 bases matching TRBD2. Germline V CDR1 and CDR2: SGHRS, YFSETQ. CDR3 length equals 13 residues. Trimming removed 0 bases from V and 6 bases from J; junction bases left unmatched: 3. The CDR3 spells CASSLAGGFEQYF. DNA of the CDR3: TGCGCCAGCAGCTTGGCCGGGGGGTTCGAGCAGTACTTC.

The chain couples TRBV15 to TRBJ2-6, with TRBD1 matching 9 bases. The CDR3 totals 19 residues. Germline-derived CDR1 and CDR2 are LNHNV and YYDKDF (reference sequence). The J segment lost 1 base and the V segment lost 3 bases, leaving 10 bases of the junction unmatched. CDR3 nucleotides: TGTGCCACCAGCAGGTTACCGGGACAGGGATCGTCTGGGGCCAACGTCCTGACTTTC. Translated: CATSRLPGQGSSGANVLTF.

The chain employs TRBV18 and TRBJ1-5, with D unresolved. V was pared by 6 bases and J by 7 bases, with 16 bases between. The CDR3 loop spans 14 amino acids. Germline CDR1 is KGHSH and CDR2 is LQKENI. CDR3 sequence (DNA): TGTGCCAGCTCTTCCGTCGAGGGTCGACAGCCCCAGCATTTT. Its protein product is CASSSVEGRQPQHF.

In DNA form, the CDR3 reads TGCAGCGTTGGACAGGAACTTTACGAGCAGTACTTC. It translates to CSVGQELYEQYF. This chain uses TRBV29-1 with TRBJ2-7; D possibly corresponds to TRBD1 (6 bases). Germline V gene sequence: CDR1 SQVTM, CDR2 ANQGSEA. This CDR3 spans 12 amino acids. The V gene lost 4 bases and the J gene lost 4 bases, with 11 bases spanning the gap.

This chain joins TRBV27 and TRBJ1-6; no clear D. Germline V gene data show CDR1 as MNHEY and CDR2 as SMNVEV (reference sequence). There are 16 residues in the CDR3. The V end was cut by 3 bases, the J end by 5 bases, with 14 bases between. The DNA of the CDR3 is TGTGCCAGCAGTTTGAGGGCACTACAAGATAATTCACCCCTCCACTTT. Translated: CASSLRALQDNSPLHF.

The chain uses TRBV6-1 and TRBJ1-5; D is possibly TRBD1 (5 bases). The V end was cut by 7 bases, the J end by 4 bases, with 14 bases between. CDR1 and CDR2 (germline): MNHNS, SASEGT. CDR3 length equals 14 residues. The CDR3 here is CASTVVGGNQPQHF. DNA of the CDR3: TGTGCCAGCACTGTGGTGGGGGGAAATCAGCCCCAGCATTTT.

The chain carries TRBV14 and TRBJ1-5; weak D call: TRBD1 (5 bases). The CDR3 has 15 residues. Germline loops: CDR1 SGHDN, CDR2 FVKESK. V dropped 0 bases and J dropped 5 bases, with 11 bases sitting between them. The chain's CDR3 is CASSQDLRVDQPQHF. CDR3 bases: TGTGCCAGCAGCCAAGATCTCAGGGTCGATCAGCCCCAGCATTTT.

This clone occurred once. The chain joins TRBV30 to TRBJ2-2; D is perhaps TRBD1 (6 bases). Trimming removed 4 bases at V and 7 bases at J, with 16 bases between. The germline gives CDR1 GTSNPN, CDR2 SVGIG (reference sequence). CDR3 length: 14 amino acids. The CDR3 reads CAWILGAGSGELFF. In DNA form, the CDR3 reads TGTGCCTGGATTCTGGGGGCAGGGAGCGGGGAGCTGTTTTTT.

The chain combines TRBV5-4 with TRBJ2-1; D gene unclear. The CDR3 is made up of 17 amino acids. Trimming took off 0 bases at V and 4 bases at J, with 17 bases between the two ends. Germline-derived CDR1 and CDR2 are SGHNT and YYREEE (reference sequence). The CDR3 loop is CASSLAFGQEEYNEQFF. In DNA form, the CDR3 reads TGTGCCAGCAGCTTGGCGTTTGGGCAGGAAGAATACAATGAGCAGTTCTTC. Drawing the rest from reference TRBV5-4 and TRBJ2-1, the complete variable domain is ETGVTQSPTHLIKTRGQQVTLRCSSQSGHNTVSWYQQALGQGPQFIFQYYREEENGRGNFPPRFSGLQFPNYSSELNVNALELDDSALYLCASSLAFGQEEYNEQFFGPGTRLTVL.